This TCR beta chain was documented in a study of naive and memory T cell subsets. After CD4 positive bead selection, the CD4-negative fraction gave CD8 T cells. Two oligonucleotides, mixed equimolar, formed the beta constant-region primer covering TRBC1 and TRBC2. Ligation attached a single-stranded oligonucleotide with a 12-nucleotide UMI and the SP2 primer to the cDNA 3' end. MiXCR, applied by TCRdb to the UMI-ligation and nested PCR reads, yields one record per CDR3 protein. The table has 70,000 to 95,000 distinct CDR3 sequences, 7% to 8% seen once; the top ten hold around 1.6%. Study-wide findings and caveats: The power law exponent of TCR abundance differed between naive and memory cells. Gini index rose across naive, CM, EM and EMRA in CD4 and CD8.

Germline V gene sequence: CDR1 SGHRS, CDR2 YFSETQ. J lost 9 bases, V lost 4 bases, and 10 bases had no gene match. The length of the CDR3 is 15 residues. The table lists this clonotype with a few counts. Its specificity is not known. The sequenced material came from central memory CD4+ T cells from blood. The TCR was taken from a human donor in good health. V and J are TRBV5-1 and TRBJ2-1, with 10 positions matching TRBD2. The CDR3, as DNA: TGCGCCAGCAGCCCACTAGCGGGACGCAACGGTGAGCAGTTCTTC. The encoded protein is CASSPLAGRNGEQFF. The whole variable domain, remainder taken from reference TRBV5-1 and TRBJ2-1, is KAGVTQTPRYLIKTRGQQVTLSCSPISGHRSVSWYQQTPGQGLQFLFEYFSETQRNKGNFPGRFSGRQFSNSRSEMNVSTLELGDSALYLCASSPLAGRNGEQFFGPGTRLTVL.